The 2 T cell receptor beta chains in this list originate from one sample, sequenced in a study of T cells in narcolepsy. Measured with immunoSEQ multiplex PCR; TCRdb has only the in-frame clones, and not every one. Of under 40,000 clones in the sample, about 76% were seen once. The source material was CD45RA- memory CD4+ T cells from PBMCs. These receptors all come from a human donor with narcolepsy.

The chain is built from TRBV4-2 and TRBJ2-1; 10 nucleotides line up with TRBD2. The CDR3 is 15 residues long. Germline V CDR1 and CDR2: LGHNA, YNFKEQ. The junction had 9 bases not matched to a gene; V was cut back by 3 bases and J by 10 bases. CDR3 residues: CASSQDRTSGREQFF. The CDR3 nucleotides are TGTGCCAGCAGCCAGGATCGGACTAGCGGTAGGGAGCAGTTCTTC.

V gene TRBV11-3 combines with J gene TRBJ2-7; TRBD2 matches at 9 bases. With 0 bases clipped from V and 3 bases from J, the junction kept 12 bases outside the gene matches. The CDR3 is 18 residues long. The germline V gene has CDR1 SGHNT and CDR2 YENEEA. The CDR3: CASSLEASGRTPSYEQYF. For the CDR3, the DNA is TGTGCCAGCAGCTTAGAAGCCAGCGGGAGGACCCCTAGCTACGAGCAGTACTTC.